Listed below are T cell receptor beta chains from one sample, sequenced in a study of blood T cell repertoires in COVID-19. Repertoires were generated with immunoSEQ multiplex PCR, while TCRdb's copy carries only in-frame clones and drops some. The sample records more than 200,000 clones, around 80% being singletons. Sequences were obtained from PBMCs or T cells enriched from blood (not recorded which). These TCRs come from a man aged 55 to 69 who had recovered from COVID-19. The CDR3 runs from the conserved cysteine through the conserved F or W. D genes are given only for firm matches. Size is stated for part of the rows, as once, few or many counts, or as a class when the clone is expanded.

>-|-|TRBV28|TRBJ1-6
CASSSPLANSPLHF
TGTGCCAGCAGTTCCCCCTTAGCAAATTCACCCCTCCACTTT
>-|-|TRBV18|TRBJ1-1
CASSPIGAENTEAFF
TGTGCCAGCTCACCAATAGGGGCAGAGAACACTGAAGCTTTCTTT
>-|-|TRBV12-3/TRBV12-4|TRBJ1-2
CASSLSLIDGYTF
TGTGCCAGCAGCCTGTCCTTAATTGATGGCTACACCTTC
>-|-|TRBV7-8|TRBJ1-2
CASSPRGGADYGYTF
TGTGCCAGCAGCCCGCGGGGGGGGGCGGACTATGGCTACACCTTC
>TRBD1|-|TRBV7-9|TRBJ1-1
CASSASDRAMNTEAFF
TGTGCCAGCAGCGCCTCGGACAGGGCCATGAACACTGAAGCTTTCTTT
>TRBD1|-|TRBV7-2|TRBJ1-2
CASSRTGDYGYTF
TGTGCCAGCAGCCGGACAGGGGACTATGGCTACACCTTC
>TRBD1|-|TRBV18|TRBJ1-3
CASSPSKDRGNTIYF
TGTGCCAGCTCACCCTCGAAGGACAGGGGTAACACCATATATTTT
>TRBD1|few|TRBV7-9|TRBJ1-5
CASSSGGRPQHF
TGTGCCAGCAGCTCAGGGGGACGGCCCCAGCATTTT
>TRBD2|-|TRBV9|TRBJ2-2
CASSVTTSGLGSLNTGELFF
TGTGCCAGCAGCGTAACGACTAGCGGCCTTGGAAGTCTGAACACCGGGGAGCTGTTTTTT
>TRBD1|-|TRBV12-5|TRBJ2-7
CASGFNPTGTVDEQYF
TGTGCTAGTGGTTTCAACCCAACCGGGACAGTTGACGAGCAGTACTTC
>TRBD2|-|TRBV7-8|TRBJ2-2
CASSLSSGGQGELFF
TGTGCCAGCAGCTTATCTAGCGGGGGGCAAGGGGAGCTGTTTTTT
>-|-|TRBV27|TRBJ1-1
CASRINLNTEAFF
TGTGCCAGCAGGATAAACTTGAACACTGAAGCTTTCTTT
>TRBD2|-|TRBV7-2|TRBJ2-1
CASSLVGGGRDNEQFF
TGTGCCAGCAGCTTAGTAGGCGGGGGGCGTGACAATGAGCAGTTCTTC
>-|-|TRBV7-9|TRBJ2-7
CASSLLSNYYEQYF
TGTGCCAGCAGCTTACTATCAAATTACTACGAGCAGTACTTC
>TRBD1|-|TRBV7-8|TRBJ1-1
CASSFRTGATNTEAFF
TGTGCCAGCAGCTTCCGAACAGGGGCGACTAACACTGAAGCTTTCTTT
>-|-|TRBV27|TRBJ1-1
CASSQSPFGAEAFF
TGTGCCAGCAGTCAATCCCCTTTTGGGGCCGAAGCTTTCTTT
>-|-|TRBV7-6|TRBJ1-3
CASSSSGLSGNTIYF
TGTGCCAGCAGCTCCAGCGGGTTGTCTGGAAACACCATATATTTT
>-|-|TRBV7-8|TRBJ1-3
CASSLGQGSGNTIYF
TGTGCCAGCAGCTTAGGCCAGGGATCTGGAAACACCATATATTTT
>TRBD1|-|TRBV7-8|TRBJ1-2
CASSVRSGTDGYTF
TGTGCCAGCAGCGTAAGGTCCGGGACAGATGGCTACACCTTC
>TRBD1|-|TRBV19|TRBJ1-2
CASSSPGQGARRYYGYTF
TGTGCCAGTAGTTCACCGGGACAGGGGGCACGGAGGTACTATGGCTACACCTTC
>TRBD1|-|TRBV29-1|TRBJ2-5
CSGYRGQETQYF
TGCAGCGGATACAGGGGGCAGGAGACCCAGTACTTC
>TRBD1|-|TRBV19|TRBJ2-7
CATRQGPAGYEQYF
TGTGCCACCAGACAGGGCCCGGCGGGCTACGAGCAGTACTTC
>-|-|TRBV7-9|TRBJ1-4
CASSFRAANEKLFF
TGTGCCAGCAGCTTCAGGGCTGCTAATGAAAAACTGTTTTTT
>TRBD1|few|TRBV5-1|TRBJ1-2
CASSPAAGGYGYTF
TGCGCCAGCAGCCCGGCGGCAGGGGGGTATGGCTACACCTTC
>TRBD2|-|TRBV7-2|TRBJ2-1
CASSSGLAFNEQFF
TGTGCCAGCAGCTCGGGACTAGCCTTCAATGAGCAGTTCTTC
>-|-|TRBV2|TRBJ1-4
CASRDYRQGGEKLFF
TGTGCCAGCAGGGACTACAGGCAGGGAGGCGAAAAACTGTTTTTT
>-|-|TRBV11-2|TRBJ2-3
CASRFTTGTADTQYF
TGTGCCAGCAGATTTACCACAGGGACGGCAGATACGCAGTATTTT
>TRBD1|-|TRBV15|TRBJ1-2
CATAKDRGLGYTF
TGTGCCACAGCAAAGGACAGGGGGCTGGGCTACACCTTC
>-|-|TRBV7-3|TRBJ2-2
CASSPGTFTGELFF
TGTGCCAGCAGCCCCGGGACATTCACCGGGGAGCTGTTTTTT
>-|-|TRBV19|TRBJ1-2
CASSFGAERYGYTF
TGTGCCAGTAGTTTTGGAGCGGAAAGATATGGCTACACCTTC
>TRBD2|-|TRBV19|TRBJ2-7
CASSPGTSSYEQYF
TGTGCCAGTAGTCCCGGGACTAGTTCCTACGAGCAGTACTTC
>TRBD2|-|TRBV19|TRBJ2-5
CASRSGTSGETQYF
TGTGCCAGTAGATCGGGGACTAGCGGAGAGACCCAGTACTTC
>TRBD2|-|TRBV7-3|TRBJ2-5
CASALMGGKETQYF
TGTGCCAGCGCACTCATGGGGGGGAAAGAGACCCAGTACTTC
>-|once|TRBV20-1|TRBJ1-1
CSASMRTEAFF
TGCAGTGCTAGCATGAGGACTGAAGCTTTCTTT
>TRBD2|-|TRBV6-4|TRBJ2-1
CASSDTTSGGRNEQFF
TGTGCCAGCAGTGACACTACTAGCGGGGGGCGGAATGAGCAGTTCTTC
>TRBD1|few|TRBV18|TRBJ1-2
CASSPPTGARNYGYTF
TGTGCCAGCTCACCGCCTACAGGGGCCCGGAACTATGGCTACACCTTC
>-|-|TRBV6-5|TRBJ1-1
CASSRPGLGGREAFF
TGTGCCAGCAGTAGACCGGGACTGGGAGGACGTGAAGCTTTCTTT
>-|-|TRBV11-2|TRBJ1-1
CASSSDSTWNTEAFF
TGTGCCAGCAGCTCAGACAGTACCTGGAACACTGAAGCTTTCTTT
>TRBD1|-|TRBV6-5|TRBJ1-2
CASSLDRGYGYTF
TGTGCCAGCAGTCTCGACAGGGGCTATGGCTACACCTTC
>-|-|TRBV28|TRBJ1-2
CASSLQGHYGYTF
TGTGCCAGCAGTTTACAGGGGCATTATGGCTACACCTTC
>-|-|TRBV30|TRBJ1-1
CAWSVTGTEAFF
TGTGCCTGGAGTGTAACAGGGACTGAAGCTTTCTTT
>-|once|TRBV3-1/TRBV3-2|TRBJ1-6
CASSPQGRNSPLHF
TGTGCCAGCAGCCCCCAGGGGAGAAATTCACCCCTCCACTTT
>-|-|TRBV6-1|TRBJ1-3
CASSEARQGTSGNTIYF
TGTGCCAGCAGTGAAGCGCGGCAGGGAACTTCCGGAAACACCATATATTTT
>-|-|TRBV19|TRBJ2-1
CASTGGSSYNEQFF
TGTGCCAGTACAGGGGGGAGCTCCTACAATGAGCAGTTCTTC
>TRBD2|few|TRBV7-6|TRBJ2-2
CASSLESGDYTGELFF
TGTGCCAGCAGCTTAGAGAGCGGGGATTACACCGGGGAGCTGTTTTTT
>-|-|TRBV7-7|TRBJ2-7
CASSPGRGQAYEQYF
TGTGCTAGCAGCCCCGGGAGAGGACAGGCCTACGAGCAGTACTTC
>-|-|TRBV15|TRBJ1-3
CATASGVRNTIYF
TGTGCCACCGCCAGCGGGGTTCGAAACACCATATATTTT
>-|-|TRBV29-1|TRBJ1-6
CNPGRREENSPLHF
TGCAACCCCGGTCGCAGGGAGGAAAATTCACCCCTCCACTTT